What follows describes a single T cell receptor (beta chain). TCR beta VDJ and CDR3 profiling used genomic DNA as template. One entry per CDR3 protein results from TCRdb running MiXCR on the reads. The table includes approximately 170,000 distinct CDR3 sequences, roughly 50% detected once. Before being chosen for sequencing, patients had shown CD8+CD57+ cell expansion by flow cytometry. The data were obtained in a study of CD8+CD57+ T cells in acquired aplastic anemia. Germline V lookup: CDR1 SQVTM, CDR2 ANQGSEA. CDR3 length: 12 residues. With 5 bases clipped from V and 3 bases from J, the junction kept 1 base outside the gene matches.

Sequenced sample: sorted CD4+, CD8+, or CD8+CD57+ T cells (not recorded which) from PBMCs. This chain uses TRBV29-1 with TRBJ1-3, with TRBD1 matching 7 bases. This TCR was recovered from a human donor with aplastic anemia. CDR3 residues: CSVRGHGNTIYF. CDR3 coding DNA: TGCAGCGTTAGGGGGCATGGAAACACCATATATTTT.